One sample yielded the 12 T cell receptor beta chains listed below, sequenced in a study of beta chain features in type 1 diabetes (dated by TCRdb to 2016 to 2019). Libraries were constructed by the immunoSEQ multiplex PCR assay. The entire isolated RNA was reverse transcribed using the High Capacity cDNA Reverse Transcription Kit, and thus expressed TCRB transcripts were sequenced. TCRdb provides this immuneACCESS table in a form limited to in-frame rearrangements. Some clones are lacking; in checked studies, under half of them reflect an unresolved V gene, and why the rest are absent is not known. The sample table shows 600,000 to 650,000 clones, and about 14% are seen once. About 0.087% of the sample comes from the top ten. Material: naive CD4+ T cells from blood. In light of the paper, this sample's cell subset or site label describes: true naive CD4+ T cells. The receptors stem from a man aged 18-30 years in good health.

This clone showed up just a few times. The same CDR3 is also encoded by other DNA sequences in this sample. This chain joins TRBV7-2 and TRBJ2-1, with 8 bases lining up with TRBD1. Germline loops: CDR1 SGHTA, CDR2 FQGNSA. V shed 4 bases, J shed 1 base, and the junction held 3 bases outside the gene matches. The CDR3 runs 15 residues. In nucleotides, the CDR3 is TGTGCCAGCAGCTACGACAGGGGATCCTACAATGAGCAGTTCTTC. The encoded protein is CASSYDRGSYNEQFF.

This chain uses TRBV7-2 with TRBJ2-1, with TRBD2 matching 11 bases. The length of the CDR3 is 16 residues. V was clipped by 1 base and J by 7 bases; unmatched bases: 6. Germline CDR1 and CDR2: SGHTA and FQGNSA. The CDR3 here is CASSLVLAGGANEQFF. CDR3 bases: TGTGCCAGCAGCTTAGTCCTAGCGGGAGGCGCTAATGAGCAGTTCTTC.

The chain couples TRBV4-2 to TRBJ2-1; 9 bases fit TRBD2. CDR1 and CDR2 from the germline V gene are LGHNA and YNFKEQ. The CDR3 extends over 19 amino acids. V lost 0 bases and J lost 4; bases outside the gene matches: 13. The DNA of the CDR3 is TGTGCCAGCAGCCAAGATCGCGGGAGGGATAGTGTGGGATACAATGAGCAGTTCTTC. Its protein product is CASSQDRGRDSVGYNEQFF.

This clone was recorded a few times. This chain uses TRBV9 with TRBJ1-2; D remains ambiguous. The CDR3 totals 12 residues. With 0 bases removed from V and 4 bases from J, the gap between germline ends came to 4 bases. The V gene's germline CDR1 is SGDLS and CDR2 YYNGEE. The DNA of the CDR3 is TGTGCCAGCAGCGTAGTTTTCTATGGCTACACCTTC. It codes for CASSVVFYGYTF.

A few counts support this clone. The CDR3 spells CASSPLRLGNTIYF. In DNA form, the CDR3 reads TGTGCCAGCAGCCCCCTCAGGCTAGGGAACACCATATATTTT. This chain connects TRBV6-5 to TRBJ1-3; D gene uncertain. Trimming stripped 6 bases from V and 7 bases from J, with 16 bases between. The CDR3 runs 14 residues. CDR1 and CDR2 (germline): MNHEY, SVGAGI.

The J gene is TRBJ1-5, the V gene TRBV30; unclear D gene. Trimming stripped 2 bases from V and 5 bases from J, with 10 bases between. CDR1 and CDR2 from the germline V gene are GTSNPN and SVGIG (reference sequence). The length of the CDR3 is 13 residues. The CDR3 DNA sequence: TGTGCCTGGAGTCGGAAGAGTGATCAGCCCCAGCATTTT. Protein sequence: CAWSRKSDQPQHF.

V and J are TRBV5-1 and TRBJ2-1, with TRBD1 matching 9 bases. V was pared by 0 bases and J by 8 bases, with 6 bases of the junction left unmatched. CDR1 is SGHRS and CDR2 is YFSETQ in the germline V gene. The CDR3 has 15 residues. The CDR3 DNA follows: TGCGCCAGCAGCTTGGCTCGGGACAGGGTACATGAGCAGTTCTTC. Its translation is CASSLARDRVHEQFF.

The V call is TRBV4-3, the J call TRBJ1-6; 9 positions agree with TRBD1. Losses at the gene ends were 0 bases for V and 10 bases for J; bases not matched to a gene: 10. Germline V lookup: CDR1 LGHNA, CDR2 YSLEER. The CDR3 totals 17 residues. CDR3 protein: CASSQETPGQGWSPLHF. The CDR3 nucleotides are TGCGCCAGCAGCCAAGAGACCCCGGGACAGGGCTGGTCACCCCTCCACTTT.

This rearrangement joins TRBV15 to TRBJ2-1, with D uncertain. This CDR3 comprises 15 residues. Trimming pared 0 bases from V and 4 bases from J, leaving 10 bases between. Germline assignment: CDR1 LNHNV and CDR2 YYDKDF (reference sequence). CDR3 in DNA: TGTGCCACCAGCAGAGATGTGGGGAAGTACAATGAGCAGTTCTTC. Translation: CATSRDVGKYNEQFF.

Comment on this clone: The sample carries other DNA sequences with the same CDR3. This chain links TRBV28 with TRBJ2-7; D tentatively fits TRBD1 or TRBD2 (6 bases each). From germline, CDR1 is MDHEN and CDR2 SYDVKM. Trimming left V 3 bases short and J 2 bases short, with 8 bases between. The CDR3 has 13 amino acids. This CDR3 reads CASSLGGPYEQYF. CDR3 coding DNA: TGTGCCAGCAGTTTGGGGGGCCCCTACGAGCAGTACTTC.

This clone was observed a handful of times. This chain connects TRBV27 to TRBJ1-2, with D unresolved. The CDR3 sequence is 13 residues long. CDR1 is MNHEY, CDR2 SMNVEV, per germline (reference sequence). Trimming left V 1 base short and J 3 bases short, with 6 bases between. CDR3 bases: TGTGCCAGCAGTTTATACGGGGACTATGGCTACACCTTC. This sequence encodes CASSLYGDYGYTF.

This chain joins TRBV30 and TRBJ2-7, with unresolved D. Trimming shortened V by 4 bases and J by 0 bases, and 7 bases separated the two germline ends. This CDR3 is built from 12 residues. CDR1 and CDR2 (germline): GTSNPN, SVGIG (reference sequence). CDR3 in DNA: TGTGCCTGGATGCGGACCTCCTACGAGCAGTACTTC. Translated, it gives CAWMRTSYEQYF. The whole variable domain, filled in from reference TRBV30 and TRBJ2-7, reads SQTIHQWPATLVQPVGSPLSLECTVEGTSNPNLYWYRQAAGRGLQLLFYSVGIGQISSEVPQNLSASRPQDRQFILSSKKLLLSDSGFYLCAWMRTSYEQYFGPGTRLTVT.